Each of the 8 T cell receptor beta chains below was sequenced from the same sample in a study of T cells after posttransplantation cyclophosphamide. Assay: immunoSEQ multiplex PCR; the TCRdb copy retains only in-frame clones and omits some. This table holds approximately 21,000 clones, approximately 98% found once. Material: naive CD8+ T cells sorted from PBMCs. The receptor set was obtained from a man in his forties in good health, CMV-negative, and a related stem cell transplant donor.

The CDR3 protein is CASSRDTSGGVNEQFF. CDR3 DNA: TGCGCCAGCAGCCGAGATACTAGCGGGGGCGTCAATGAGCAGTTCTTC. The chain uses TRBV4-3 and TRBJ2-1; 11 bases are shared with TRBD2. Per the germline V gene, CDR1 is LGHNA and CDR2 is YSLEER. Trimming at V came to 4 bases and at J to 6 bases, leaving 8 bases not matched to a gene. The CDR3 is 16 residues long.

J is TRBJ2-7 and V is TRBV2; D is undetermined. The CDR3 spans 13 residues. Trimming took off 5 bases at V and 2 bases at J, with 10 bases between the two ends. Germline CDR1 is SNHLY and CDR2 is FYNNEI. The CDR3 nucleotides are TGTGCCAGCAGTCCCCGACACGCCTACGAGCAGTACTTC. Residues: CASSPRHAYEQYF. Together with reference TRBV2 and TRBJ2-7, the CDR3 gives the full variable domain: EPEVTQTPSHQVTQMGQEVILRCVPISNHLYFYWYRQILGQKVEFLVSFYNNEISEKSEIFDDQFSVERPDGSNFTLKIRSTKLEDSAMYFCASSPRHAYEQYFGPGTRLTVT.

DNA of the CDR3: TGTGCCAGCAGCCTCATGGTTATCCTAAACACCGGGGAGCTGTTTTTT. Its translation: CASSLMVILNTGELFF. The chain has TRBV5-8 and TRBJ2-2; D is uncertain. The CDR3 is 16 residues long. Trimming removed 4 bases from V and 2 bases from J, with 15 bases in between. Germline V gene lookup returns CDR1 SGHTS and CDR2 YDEGEE. Full variable domain (remainder filled in from reference TRBV5-8 and TRBJ2-2): EAGVTQSPTHLIKTRGQQATLRCSPISGHTSVYWYQQALGLGLQFLLWYDEGEERNRGNFPPRFSGRQFPNYSSELNVNALELEDSALYLCASSLMVILNTGELFFGEGSRLTVL.

The gene calls are TRBV6-5 and TRBJ1-5; D gene uncertain. The CDR3 consists of 13 residues. With 0 bases removed from V and 7 bases from J, the gap between germline ends came to 7 bases. Germline CDR1 is MNHEY and CDR2 is SVGAGI. This CDR3 is CASSYSTRQPQHF. The CDR3 nucleotides read TGTGCCAGCAGTTACTCTACCCGGCAGCCCCAGCATTTT.

This chain joins TRBV12-5 and TRBJ1-5, with D possibly TRBD1 on 6 matching bases. The CDR3 is made up of 18 amino acids. Germline loops: CDR1 LGHNT, CDR2 FRNRAP. Trimming removed 3 bases at V and 3 bases at J, with 21 bases between. In DNA, the CDR3 is TGTGCTAGTGGTTTCCACCTAGACGGGACACTTACCAATCAGCCCCAGCATTTT. It translates to CASGFHLDGTLTNQPQHF.

The chain recombines TRBV6-4 with TRBJ1-4; 9 positions agree with TRBD1. In germline, CDR1 is MRHNA, CDR2 SNTAGT. The V and J ends lost 9 bases and 3 bases, in that order; junction bases with no gene match: 5. The CDR3 has 14 amino acids. The CDR3 loop is CARSWTGANEKLFF. CDR3 DNA: TGTGCCAGGAGTTGGACAGGGGCTAATGAAAAACTGTTTTTT.

V is TRBV4-1 and J is TRBJ1-5, with a tentative D call TRBD1 (6 bases). Trimming left V 3 bases short and J 4 bases short, with 13 bases between. The V gene's germline CDR1 is MGHRA and CDR2 YSYEKL. CDR3 length equals 15 residues. The CDR3 bases are TGCGCCAGCAGCCAGTTGGAAGGGGGAAATCAGCCCCAGCATTTT. Amino acid sequence: CASSQLEGGNQPQHF.

The CDR3 sequence: CASSFRAGAGEQYF. CDR3 in DNA: TGTGCCAGCAGCTTCCGGGCGGGAGCGGGGGAGCAGTACTTC. The chain couples TRBV7-8 to TRBJ2-7; 7 nucleotides align to TRBD2. Germline V CDR1 and CDR2: SGHVS, FQNEAQ. This CDR3 comprises 14 residues. The V gene end was trimmed by 3 bases and the J gene end by 7 bases; junction bases not matched to a gene: 9.